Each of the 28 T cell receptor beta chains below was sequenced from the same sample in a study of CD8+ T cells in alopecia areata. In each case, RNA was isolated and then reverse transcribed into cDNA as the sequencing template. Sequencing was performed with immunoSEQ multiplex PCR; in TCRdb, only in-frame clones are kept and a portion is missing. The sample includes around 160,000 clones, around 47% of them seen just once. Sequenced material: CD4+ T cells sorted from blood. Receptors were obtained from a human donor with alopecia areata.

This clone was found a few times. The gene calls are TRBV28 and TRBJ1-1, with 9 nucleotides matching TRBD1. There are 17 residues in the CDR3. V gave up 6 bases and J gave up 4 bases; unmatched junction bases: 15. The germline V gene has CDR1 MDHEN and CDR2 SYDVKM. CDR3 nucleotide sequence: TGTGCCAGCAGCCGGCCTCCCGGGACAGGGTGGTTCACTGAAGCTTTCTTT. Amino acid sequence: CASSRPPGTGWFTEAFF.

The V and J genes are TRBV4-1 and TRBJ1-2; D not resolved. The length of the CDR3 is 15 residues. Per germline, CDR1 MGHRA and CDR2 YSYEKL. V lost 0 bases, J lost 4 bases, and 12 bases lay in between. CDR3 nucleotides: TGCGCCAGCAGCCAAGATATCTCGGGCGGCTATGGCTACACCTTC. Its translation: CASSQDISGGYGYTF.

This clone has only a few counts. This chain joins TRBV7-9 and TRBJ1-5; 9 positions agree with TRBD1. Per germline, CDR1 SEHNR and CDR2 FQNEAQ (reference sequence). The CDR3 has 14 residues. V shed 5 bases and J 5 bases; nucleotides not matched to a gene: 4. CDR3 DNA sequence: TGTGCCAGCAGCCCGGGACAGGGATATCAGCCCCAGCATTTT. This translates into CASSPGQGYQPQHF.

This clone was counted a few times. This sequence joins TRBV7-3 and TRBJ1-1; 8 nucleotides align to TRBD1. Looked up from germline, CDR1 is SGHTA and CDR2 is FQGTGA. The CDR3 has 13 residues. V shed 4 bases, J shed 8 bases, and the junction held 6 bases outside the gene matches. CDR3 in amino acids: CASSSRQGREAFF. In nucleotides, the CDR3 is TGTGCCAGCAGCTCGAGACAGGGGAGGGAAGCTTTCTTT.

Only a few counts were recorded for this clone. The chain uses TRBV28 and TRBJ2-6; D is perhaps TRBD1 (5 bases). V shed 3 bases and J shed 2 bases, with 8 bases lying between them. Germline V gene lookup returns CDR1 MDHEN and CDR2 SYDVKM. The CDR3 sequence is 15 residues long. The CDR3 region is CASSFRGTGANVLTF. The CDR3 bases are TGTGCCAGCAGTTTTAGGGGCACTGGGGCCAACGTCCTGACTTTC. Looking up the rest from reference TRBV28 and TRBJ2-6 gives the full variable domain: DVKVTQSSRYLVKRTGEKVFLECVQDMDHENMFWYRQDPGLGLRLIYFSYDVKMKEKGDIPEGYSVSREKKERFSLILESASTNQTSMYLCASSFRGTGANVLTFGAGSRLTVL.

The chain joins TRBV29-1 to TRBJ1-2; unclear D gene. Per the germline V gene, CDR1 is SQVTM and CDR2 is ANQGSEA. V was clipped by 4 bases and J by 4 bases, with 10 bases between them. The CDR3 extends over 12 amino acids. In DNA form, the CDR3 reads TGCAGCGTTGGGGCAGCCTTCTATGGCTACACCTTC. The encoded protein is CSVGAAFYGYTF.

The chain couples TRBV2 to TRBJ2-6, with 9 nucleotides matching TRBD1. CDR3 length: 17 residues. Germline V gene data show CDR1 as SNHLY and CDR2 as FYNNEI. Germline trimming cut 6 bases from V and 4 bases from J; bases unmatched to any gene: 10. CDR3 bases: TGTGCCAGCAGCATCAGGACAGGGGTTGTGGGGGCCAACGTCCTGACTTTC. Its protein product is CASSIRTGVVGANVLTF. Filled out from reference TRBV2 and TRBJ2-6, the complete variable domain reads EPEVTQTPSHQVTQMGQEVILRCVPISNHLYFYWYRQILGQKVEFLVSFYNNEISEKSEIFDDQFSVERPDGSNFTLKIRSTKLEDSAMYFCASSIRTGVVGANVLTFGAGSRLTVL.

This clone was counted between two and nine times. DNA for the CDR3: TGTGCCAGCAGTGAACGGAGGGGCGAGCAGTACTTC. This codes for CASSERRGEQYF. The chain links TRBV2 to TRBJ2-7, with a tentative D call TRBD2 (6 bases). CDR3 length: 12 amino acids. Germline CDR1 reads SNHLY; CDR2 reads FYNNEI. Trimming took off 2 bases at V and 6 bases at J, with 8 bases between the two ends. Full variable domain (remainder filled in from reference TRBV2 and TRBJ2-7): EPEVTQTPSHQVTQMGQEVILRCVPISNHLYFYWYRQILGQKVEFLVSFYNNEISEKSEIFDDQFSVERPDGSNFTLKIRSTKLEDSAMYFCASSERRGEQYFGPGTRLTVT.

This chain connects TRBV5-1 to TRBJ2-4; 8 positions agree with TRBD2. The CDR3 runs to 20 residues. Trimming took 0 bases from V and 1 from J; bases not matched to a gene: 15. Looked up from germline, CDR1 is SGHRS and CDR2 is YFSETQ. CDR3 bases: TGCGCCAGCAGCTTGGGGTCAAGCGGGAGCGAGCTGGGGGCCAAAAACATTCAGTACTTC. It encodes CASSLGSSGSELGAKNIQYF.

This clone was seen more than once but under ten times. CDR3 sequence: CASSHSLAGFTYEQYF. CDR3 nucleotide sequence: TGTGCCAGCAGCCACTCACTAGCGGGATTTACCTACGAGCAGTACTTC. This chain joins TRBV7-9 and TRBJ2-7; TRBD2 aligns across 10 bases. V gave up 5 bases and J gave up 2 bases; unmatched junction bases: 9. The CDR3 has 16 amino acids. Germline CDR1 reads SEHNR; CDR2 reads FQNEAQ (reference sequence).

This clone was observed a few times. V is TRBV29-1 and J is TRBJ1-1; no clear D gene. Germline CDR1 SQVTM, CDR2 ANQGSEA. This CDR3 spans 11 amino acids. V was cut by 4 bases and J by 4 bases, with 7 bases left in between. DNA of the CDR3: TGCAGCGTTGCCGGCCGCACTGAAGCTTTCTTT. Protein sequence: CSVAGRTEAFF.

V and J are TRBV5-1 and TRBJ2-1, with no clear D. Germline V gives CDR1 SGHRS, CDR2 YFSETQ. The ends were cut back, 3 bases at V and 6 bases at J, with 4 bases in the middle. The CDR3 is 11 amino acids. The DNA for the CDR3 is TGCGCCAGCAGCTCGACCAATGAGCAGTTCTTC. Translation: CASSSTNEQFF.

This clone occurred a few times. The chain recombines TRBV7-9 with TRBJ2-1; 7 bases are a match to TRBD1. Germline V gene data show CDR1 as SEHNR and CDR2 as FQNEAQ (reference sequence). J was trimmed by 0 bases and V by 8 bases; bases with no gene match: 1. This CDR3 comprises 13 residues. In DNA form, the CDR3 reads TGTGCCAGCCGGGACAGCTCCTACAATGAGCAGTTCTTC. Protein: CASRDSSYNEQFF.

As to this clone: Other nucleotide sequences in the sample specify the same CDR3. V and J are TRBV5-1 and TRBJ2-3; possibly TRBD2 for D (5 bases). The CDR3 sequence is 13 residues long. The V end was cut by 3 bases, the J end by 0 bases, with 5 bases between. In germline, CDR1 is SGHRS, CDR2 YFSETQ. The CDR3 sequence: CASSSGSTDTQYF. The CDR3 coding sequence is TGCGCCAGCAGCTCGGGAAGCACAGATACGCAGTATTTT.

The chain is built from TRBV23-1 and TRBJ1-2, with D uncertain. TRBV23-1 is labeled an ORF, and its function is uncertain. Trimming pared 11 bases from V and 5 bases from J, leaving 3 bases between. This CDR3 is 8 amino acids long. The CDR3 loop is CALYGYTF. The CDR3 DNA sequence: TGCGCCCTGTATGGCTACACCTTC.

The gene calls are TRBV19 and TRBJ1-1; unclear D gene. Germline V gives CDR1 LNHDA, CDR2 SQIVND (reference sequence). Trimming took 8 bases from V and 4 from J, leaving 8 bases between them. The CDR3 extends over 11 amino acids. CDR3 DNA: TGTGCCAGTGGGCGCCTCACTGAAGCTTTCTTT. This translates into CASGRLTEAFF.

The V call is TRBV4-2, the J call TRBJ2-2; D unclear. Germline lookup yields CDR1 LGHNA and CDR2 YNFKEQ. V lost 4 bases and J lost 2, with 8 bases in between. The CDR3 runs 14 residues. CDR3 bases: TGTGCCAGCAGCCTAACGCCAAACACCGGGGAGCTGTTTTTT. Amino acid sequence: CASSLTPNTGELFF.

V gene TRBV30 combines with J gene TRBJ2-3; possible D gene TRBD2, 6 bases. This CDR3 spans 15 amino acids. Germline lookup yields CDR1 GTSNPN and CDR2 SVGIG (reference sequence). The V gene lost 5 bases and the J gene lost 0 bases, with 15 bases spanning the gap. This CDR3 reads CAWDPPGDSTDTQYF. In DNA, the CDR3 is TGTGCCTGGGACCCCCCGGGAGATAGCACAGATACGCAGTATTTT.

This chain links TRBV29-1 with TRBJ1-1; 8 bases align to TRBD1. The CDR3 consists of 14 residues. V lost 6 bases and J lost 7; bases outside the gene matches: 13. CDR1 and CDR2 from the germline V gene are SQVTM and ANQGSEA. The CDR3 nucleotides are TGCAGCGTCGCGAAACAGGGGGGTAACGGTGAAGCTTTCTTT. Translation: CSVAKQGGNGEAFF.

As DNA, the CDR3 is TGCGCCAGCAGCCAACTAGGGCTTTACTACGAGCAGTACTTC. Its protein is CASSQLGLYYEQYF. The V and J genes are TRBV4-1 and TRBJ2-7; D uncertain. CDR1 and CDR2 from the germline V gene are MGHRA and YSYEKL. The CDR3 length is 14 residues. Trimming left V 2 bases short and J 3 bases short, with 11 bases between.

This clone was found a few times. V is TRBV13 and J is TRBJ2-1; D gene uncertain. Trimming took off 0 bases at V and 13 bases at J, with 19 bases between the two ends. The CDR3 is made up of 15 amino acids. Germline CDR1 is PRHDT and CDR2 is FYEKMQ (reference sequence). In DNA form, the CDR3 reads TGTGCCAGCAGCTTAGGCGCCCTTGGGCCTTCAGAACAGTTCTTC. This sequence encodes CASSLGALGPSEQFF. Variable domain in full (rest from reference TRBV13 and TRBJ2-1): AAGVIQSPRHLIKEKRETATLKCYPIPRHDTVYWYQQGPGQDPQFLISFYEKMQSDKGSIPDRFSAQQFSDYHSELNMSSLELGDSALYFCASSLGALGPSEQFFGPGTRLTVL.

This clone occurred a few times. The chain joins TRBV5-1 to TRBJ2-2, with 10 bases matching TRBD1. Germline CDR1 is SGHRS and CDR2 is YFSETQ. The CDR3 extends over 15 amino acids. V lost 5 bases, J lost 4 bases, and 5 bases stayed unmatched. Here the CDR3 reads CASRPGQGFTGELFF. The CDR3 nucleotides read TGCGCCAGCAGACCGGGACAGGGGTTCACCGGGGAGCTGTTTTTT.

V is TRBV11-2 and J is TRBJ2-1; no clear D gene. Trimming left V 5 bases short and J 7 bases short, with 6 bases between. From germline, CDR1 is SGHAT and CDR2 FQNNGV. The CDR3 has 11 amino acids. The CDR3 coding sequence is TGTGCCAGCAGCCCGATAAATGAGCAGTTCTTC. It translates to CASSPINEQFF. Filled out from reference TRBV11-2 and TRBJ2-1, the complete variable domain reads EAGVAQSPRYKIIEKRQSVAFWCNPISGHATLYWYQQILGQGPKLLIQFQNNGVVDDSQLPKDRFSAERLKGVDSTLKIQPAKLEDSAVYLCASSPINEQFFGPGTRLTVL.

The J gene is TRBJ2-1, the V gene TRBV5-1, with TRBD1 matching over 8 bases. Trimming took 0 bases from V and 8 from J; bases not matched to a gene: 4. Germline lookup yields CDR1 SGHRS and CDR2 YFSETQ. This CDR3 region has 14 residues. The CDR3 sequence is CASSLGQGTDEQFF. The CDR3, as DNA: TGCGCCAGCAGCTTGGGACAGGGGACCGATGAGCAGTTCTTC.

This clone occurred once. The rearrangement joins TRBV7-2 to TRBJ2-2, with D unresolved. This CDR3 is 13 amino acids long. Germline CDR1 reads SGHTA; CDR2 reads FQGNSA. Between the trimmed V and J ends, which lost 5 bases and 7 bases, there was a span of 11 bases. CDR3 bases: TGTGCCAGCAGCCCGCCAGGTAGCGGGGAGCTGTTTTTT. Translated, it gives CASSPPGSGELFF.

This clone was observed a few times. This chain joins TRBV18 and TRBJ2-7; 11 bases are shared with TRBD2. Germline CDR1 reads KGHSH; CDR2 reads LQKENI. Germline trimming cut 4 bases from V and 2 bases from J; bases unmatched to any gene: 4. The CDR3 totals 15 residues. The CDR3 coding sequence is TGTGCCAGCTCACGGGGACTAGCGGAAACCTACGAGCAGTACTTC. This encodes CASSRGLAETYEQYF.

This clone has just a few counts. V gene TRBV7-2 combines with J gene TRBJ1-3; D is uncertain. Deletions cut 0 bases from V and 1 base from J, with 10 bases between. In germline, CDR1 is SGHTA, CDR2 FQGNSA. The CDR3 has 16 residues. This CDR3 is CASSLARAISGNTIYF. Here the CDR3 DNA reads TGTGCCAGCAGCTTAGCGAGGGCGATATCTGGAAACACCATATATTTT.

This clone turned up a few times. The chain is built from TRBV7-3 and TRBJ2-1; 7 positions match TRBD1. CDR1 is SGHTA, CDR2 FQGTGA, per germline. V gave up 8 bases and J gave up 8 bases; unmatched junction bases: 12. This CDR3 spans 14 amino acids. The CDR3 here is CASGTGVPGDEQFF. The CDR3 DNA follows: TGTGCCAGCGGCACAGGGGTGCCCGGCGATGAGCAGTTCTTC.